This TCR beta chain derives from a study of glioma-infiltrating T cells. Study conclusions and caveats: Non-neoplastic patients had below-expected tissue-blood divergence, while all gliomas exceeded expectation.

This clonotype was detected many times. Its matching antigen is unknown. TCR alpha and beta CDR3 regions were amplified from RNA using iRepertoire nested multiplex PCR. TCRdb reprocessed the multiplex PCR reads via MiXCR and lists one record per CDR3 protein. The table lists about 140,000 distinct CDR3 sequences, about two fifths of them singletons. CDR1 and CDR2 (germline): MNHNS, SASEGT. The CDR3 is made up of 14 amino acids. V lost 5 bases, J lost 4 bases, and 14 bases lay in between. This sequence originates from a human donor with low-grade glioma or glioblastoma, undergoing nonglioma brain surgery, or in good health (not recorded which). Source material: glioma tissue, nonneoplastic brain tissue, or PBMCs (not recorded which). The J gene is TRBJ2-5, the V gene TRBV6-1; D is perhaps TRBD2 (6 bases). The CDR3 here is CASSTTLARETQYF. The CDR3 DNA reads as TGTGCCAGCAGTACGACTCTAGCGAGAGAGACCCAGTACTTC.